This TCR beta chain was identified during a study of cytomegalovirus exposure and HLA in healthy donors. The CDR3 has 14 residues. CDR1 and CDR2 (germline): SQVTM, ANQGSEA. Germline trimming cut 4 bases from V and 3 bases from J; bases unmatched to any gene: 2. Vbeta (60) and Jbeta (13) primers were used in the PCR. Measured with immunoSEQ multiplex PCR; TCRdb has only the in-frame clones, and not every one. The sample lists about 160,000 clones; 65% to 80% were seen once. This clone was found a few times. This chain links TRBV29-1 with TRBJ2-2; TRBD1 matches at 10 bases. The sample taken for sequencing was PBMCs. The TCR sequence derives from a woman aged 45-60 years in good health and CMV-seropositive. CDR3 protein: CSVGTGGHTGELFF. The CDR3 DNA sequence: TGCAGCGTTGGGACAGGGGGGCACACCGGGGAGCTGTTTTTT.